This T cell receptor beta chain was found in a study of blood T cell repertoires in COVID-19. A single count supports this clone. Germline CDR1 SGDLS, CDR2 YYNGEE. This CDR3 has 15 amino acids. V shed 0 bases and J shed 0 bases, with 9 bases lying between them. Data came from immunoSEQ multiplex PCR; TCRdb stores just in-frame clones and leaves some out. The sample shows about 200,000 clones, about 90% of them seen only once. The TCR was taken from a young man with active or convalescent COVID-19. Sample: peripheral blood. The chain carries TRBV9 and TRBJ2-5, with D possibly TRBD2 on 5 matching bases. CDR3 coding DNA: TGTGCCAGCAGCGTAGGCCCGGGATACCAAGAGACCCAGTACTTC. As protein: CASSVGPGYQETQYF.